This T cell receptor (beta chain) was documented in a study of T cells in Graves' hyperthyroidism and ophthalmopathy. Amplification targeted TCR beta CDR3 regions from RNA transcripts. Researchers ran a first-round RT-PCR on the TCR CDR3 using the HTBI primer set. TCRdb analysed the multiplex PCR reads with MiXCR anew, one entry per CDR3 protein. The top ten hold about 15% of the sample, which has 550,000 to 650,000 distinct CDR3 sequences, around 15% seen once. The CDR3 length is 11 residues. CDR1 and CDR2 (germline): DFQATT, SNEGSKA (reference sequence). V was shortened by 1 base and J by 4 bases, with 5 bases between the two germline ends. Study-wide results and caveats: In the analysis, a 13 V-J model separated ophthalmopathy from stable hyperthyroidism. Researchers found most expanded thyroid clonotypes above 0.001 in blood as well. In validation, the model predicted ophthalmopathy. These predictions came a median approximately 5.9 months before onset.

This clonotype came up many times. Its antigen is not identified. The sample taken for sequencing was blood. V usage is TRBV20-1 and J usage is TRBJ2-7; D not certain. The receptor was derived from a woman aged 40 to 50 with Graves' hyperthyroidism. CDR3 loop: CSARATYEQYF. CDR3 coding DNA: TGCAGTGCTAGAGCGACGTACGAGCAGTACTTC.